Listed below are T cell receptor beta chains from one sample, sequenced in a study of T cell responses to AZD1222 COVID-19 vaccine. Here immunoSEQ multiplex PCR was the method, and the copy in TCRdb shows in-frame clones only, minus some. The sample lists about 150,000 clones, about 90% occurring once. This specimen was peripheral blood, taken 28 days after the second AZD1222 dose. These receptors all come from an adult who received the AZD1222 COVID-19 vaccine. CDR3s include the opening cysteine and the closing phenylalanine or tryptophan. The D gene is left open where the match is weak. Only part of the rows carry a size: once, few, many, or a class if the clone is expanded.

d_gene	j_gene	abundance	v_gene	CDR3aa	CDR3nt
-	TRBJ2-3	-	TRBV27	CASSYGQGTDTQYF	TGTGCCAGCAGTTACGGACAAGGCACAGATACGCAGTATTTT
-	TRBJ1-5	-	TRBV6-2/TRBV6-3	CASSRQTGQGRGPQHF	TGTGCCAGCAGCCGACAAACCGGACAAGGGAGGGGGCCCCAGCATTTT
-	TRBJ2-1	few	TRBV28	CASSLRVSSYNEQFF	TGTGCCAGCAGTTTAAGGGTTTCCTCCTACAATGAGCAGTTCTTC
TRBD2	TRBJ2-1	-	TRBV28	CASPKSGSSNEQFF	TGTGCCAGCCCTAAAAGCGGGAGCTCCAATGAGCAGTTCTTC
-	TRBJ1-3	-	TRBV6-5	CASSYSGGFTGNTIYF	TGTGCCAGCAGTTACTCTGGGGGGTTCACTGGAAACACCATATATTTT
-	TRBJ1-2	-	TRBV28	CASSLAGGMDYGYTF	TGTGCCAGCAGTTTAGCGGGGGGCATGGACTATGGCTACACCTTC
TRBD2	TRBJ2-3	-	TRBV9	CASSHGLALNTQYF	TGTGCCAGCAGCCACGGACTAGCGTTGAATACGCAGTATTTT
-	TRBJ2-7	-	TRBV7-2	CASSKAYEQYF	TGTGCCAGCAGCAAAGCCTACGAGCAGTACTTC
-	TRBJ1-6	once	TRBV9	CASSPQGGYSPLHF	TGTGCCAGCAGCCCCCAGGGTGGTTATTCACCCCTCCACTTT
-	TRBJ1-4	-	TRBV29-1	CSVEEMGRVFF	TGCAGCGTTGAAGAGATGGGTAGGGTGTTTTTT
-	TRBJ2-7	-	TRBV18	CASSPSGGPVYEQYF	TGTGCCAGCTCACCCAGTGGGGGTCCAGTCTACGAGCAGTACTTC
-	TRBJ2-1	-	TRBV11-3	CATPWGIHSSYNEQFF	TGTGCCACCCCCTGGGGCATTCATAGCTCCTACAATGAGCAGTTCTTC
-	TRBJ2-1	-	TRBV7-6	CASSSGVEQFF	TGTGCCAGCAGTTCCGGAGTTGAGCAGTTCTTC
-	TRBJ1-4	once	TRBV30	CAGPGAEKLFF	TGTGCCGGGCCAGGGGCCGAAAAACTGTTTTTT
TRBD2	TRBJ2-1	-	TRBV6-5	CASSYGTSRYNEQFF	TGTGCCAGCAGTTACGGGACTAGCAGATACAATGAGCAGTTCTTC
-	TRBJ1-1	once	TRBV7-2	CASSLNPLGMGTEAFF	TGTGCCAGCAGCCTCAACCCTCTGGGGATGGGCACTGAAGCTTTCTTT
-	TRBJ1-3	-	TRBV7-2	CASSLTGNTIYF	TGTGCCAGCAGCCTCACTGGAAACACCATATATTTT
-	TRBJ1-6	-	TRBV30	CAWSVLFDSPLHF	TGTGCCTGGAGTGTACTCTTCGATTCACCCCTCCACTTT
TRBD1	TRBJ2-7	once	TRBV18	CASSPSWGQGQSYEQYF	TGTGCCAGCTCACCCAGTTGGGGACAGGGACAGTCCTACGAGCAGTACTTC
-	TRBJ1-2	-	TRBV28	CASSSRLGRDHYGYTF	TGTGCCAGCAGTTCTAGGTTGGGAAGAGACCATTATGGCTACACCTTC
-	TRBJ2-7	-	TRBV5-6	CASSITGGDEQYF	TGTGCCAGCAGCATTACAGGGGGGGACGAGCAGTACTTC
-	TRBJ1-6	-	TRBV7-2	CASSLALRNSPLHF	TGTGCCAGCAGCTTAGCACTCCGAAATTCACCCCTCCACTTT
TRBD1	TRBJ2-2	-	TRBV4-3	CASSHTGTGNTGELFF	TGCGCCAGCAGCCACACCGGGACAGGGAACACCGGGGAGCTGTTTTTT
TRBD1	TRBJ1-2	-	TRBV30	CAWGQGAGYGYTF	TGTGCCTGGGGACAGGGGGCGGGCTATGGCTACACCTTC
TRBD1	TRBJ2-5	-	TRBV11-2	CASSPRLTGAQETQYF	TGTGCCAGCAGCCCCCGACTGACAGGGGCCCAAGAGACCCAGTACTTC
-	TRBJ1-1	once	TRBV19	CASSIGNSGPRSTEAFF	TGTGCCAGTAGTATCGGCAATTCTGGTCCACGGAGCACTGAAGCTTTCTTT
TRBD1	TRBJ1-2	once	TRBV19	CASSSYRGQANYGYTF	TGTGCCAGTAGTTCATACAGGGGCCAAGCTAACTATGGCTACACCTTC
-	TRBJ2-7	-	TRBV5-4	CASRYKDGAYEQYF	TGTGCCAGCAGGTACAAGGACGGGGCCTACGAGCAGTACTTC
TRBD2	TRBJ2-1	-	TRBV6-5	CASSTSDYNEQFF	TGTGCCAGCAGCACTAGCGACTACAATGAGCAGTTCTTC
TRBD2	TRBJ2-1	-	TRBV24-1	CATSDTAGVSYNEQFF	TGTGCCACCAGTGACACAGCGGGGGTCTCCTACAATGAGCAGTTCTTC
-	TRBJ2-5	-	TRBV27	CASSLSSLARETQYF	TGTGCCAGCAGTTTATCAAGCCTAGCGCGAGAGACCCAGTACTTC
-	TRBJ2-7	-	TRBV10-2	CASSEVAVSSYEQYF	TGCGCCAGCAGTGAAGTAGCGGTGAGCTCCTACGAGCAGTACTTC
-	TRBJ1-3	-	TRBV28	CASRAGSAGNTIYF	TGTGCCAGCAGGGCGGGGTCGGCTGGAAACACCATATATTTT
-	TRBJ2-6	-	TRBV6-2/TRBV6-3	CASSRTGTAGANVLTF	TGTGCCAGCAGTCGTACAGGGACTGCTGGGGCCAACGTCCTGACTTTC
TRBD1	TRBJ2-7	-	TRBV6-2/TRBV6-3	CASSRQGRAYEQYF	TGTGCCAGCAGTAGACAGGGGAGAGCCTACGAGCAGTACTTC
TRBD1	TRBJ2-1	-	TRBV6-5	CASSYSTGGYNEQFF	TGTGCCAGCAGTTACTCTACAGGGGGCTACAATGAGCAGTTCTTC
TRBD1	TRBJ1-4	-	TRBV18	CASSPNSDGTVDEKLFF	TGTGCCAGCTCACCAAACAGTGACGGGACAGTTGATGAAAAACTGTTTTTT
-	TRBJ2-7	-	TRBV4-3	CASSQDPRSEQYF	TGCGCCAGCAGCCAAGATCCTAGAAGCGAGCAGTACTTC
-	TRBJ1-1	once	TRBV14	CASSQSREPEAFF	TGTGCCAGCAGTCAAAGTCGGGAACCTGAAGCTTTCTTT
TRBD2	TRBJ2-3	-	TRBV20-1	CSASRWTSSYADTQYF	TGCAGTGCTAGTCGATGGACTAGCTCCTACGCGGATACGCAGTATTTT
-	TRBJ2-1	-	TRBV6-1	CASSDLRQIYNEQFF	TGTGCCAGCAGTGACCTTCGACAGATCTACAATGAGCAGTTCTTC
TRBD1	TRBJ1-2	once	TRBV28	CASRTGGNYGYTF	TGTGCCAGCAGGACAGGGGGGAACTATGGCTACACCTTC
-	TRBJ1-6	-	TRBV6-2/TRBV6-3	CASSIGTPNSPLHF	TGTGCCAGCAGCATCGGGACTCCTAATTCACCCCTCCACTTT
-	TRBJ1-4	-	TRBV6-5	CASARSGELFF	TGTGCCAGCGCCAGATCTGGGGAACTGTTTTTT
-	TRBJ2-1	-	TRBV5-1	CASSLGLAKEYEQFF	TGCGCCAGCAGCTTGGGGCTAGCGAAGGAGTATGAGCAGTTCTTC
-	TRBJ2-7	-	TRBV3-1/TRBV3-2	CASSLRGLTDSYEQYF	TGTGCCAGCAGCCTAAGGGGGTTGACAGACTCCTACGAGCAGTACTTC
-	TRBJ2-7	few	TRBV4-3	CASSQGTLYYEQYF	TGCGCCAGCAGCCAGGGGACCTTGTACTATGAGCAGTACTTC
TRBD1	TRBJ2-1	-	TRBV28	CASSQPGQGANEQFF	TGTGCCAGCAGTCAACCGGGACAGGGGGCAAATGAGCAGTTCTTC
-	TRBJ1-2	-	TRBV28	CASSFRGYGYTF	TGTGCCAGCAGTTTCCGGGGGTACGGCTACACCTTC
TRBD2	TRBJ2-3	-	TRBV29-1	CSVAAGRADTQYF	TGCAGCGTTGCGGCAGGGAGGGCAGATACGCAGTATTTT
-	TRBJ1-2	-	TRBV28	CASSLKRLQYGYTF	TGTGCCAGCAGTTTAAAACGGCTTCAGTATGGCTACACCTTC
TRBD2	TRBJ2-3	-	TRBV11-3	CASSTGTSGITDTQYF	TGTGCCAGCAGCACCGGGACTAGCGGAATCACAGATACGCAGTATTTT
-	TRBJ1-1	-	TRBV18	CASSPGREGAEAFF	TGTGCCAGCTCACCGGGTCGGGAAGGGGCTGAAGCTTTCTTT
TRBD2	TRBJ2-1	-	TRBV7-2	CASSLVSSGSYNEQFF	TGTGCCAGCAGCTTAGTTTCTAGCGGGAGCTACAATGAGCAGTTCTTC
TRBD1	TRBJ2-1	-	TRBV28	CASSTLTGWSTEQFF	TGTGCCAGCAGTACACTGACAGGGTGGTCGACTGAGCAGTTCTTC
-	TRBJ1-2	once	TRBV18	CASSHDSDYGYTF	TGTGCCAGCTCTCACGATAGTGACTATGGCTACACCTTC